Sequencing of this T cell receptor beta chain was carried out in a study of T cell changes during pregnancy in multiple sclerosis. J was trimmed by 3 bases and V by 5 bases; bases with no gene match: 5. CDR1 and CDR2 (germline): MNHNS, SASEGT. The CDR3 contains 14 residues. Clones were sequenced by immunoSEQ multiplex PCR, and TCRdb holds only the in-frame ones, with some missing. The table shows approximately 22,000 clones, with about 85% occurring only once. This chain links TRBV6-1 with TRBJ1-1; TRBD1 aligns across 8 bases. The receptor comes from a female donor in good health, enrolled as a control in a pregnancy study. The sample consisted of CD8+ T cells from peripheral blood mononuclear cells, taken in the first trimester of pregnancy. In DNA, the CDR3 is TGTGCCAGCAGTAAAAACAGGGGGGACACTGAAGCTTTCTTT. Translated, it gives CASSKNRGDTEAFF.